The T cell receptor (beta chain) described here comes from a study of blood T cell repertoires in COVID-19. As for the study in general: T cells, B-cell-depleted T cells, or PBMCs provided the cDNA or gDNA that served as material.

Authors' processing steps: From reference gene primer amplification, estimates of nucleated cell counts were derived. Sequencing used immunoSEQ multiplex PCR; TCRdb keeps in-frame clones, though not all of them. V and J calls and clone size are as listed in that table; D and trimming were resolved from the DNA. Here the sample spans some 150,000 clones, more than 65% being singletons. The junction had 8 bases not matched to a gene; V was cut back by 11 bases and J by 5 bases. Germline-derived CDR1 and CDR2 are MDHEN and SYDVKM. This CDR3 region has 13 residues. The TCR comes from a woman aged 55-69 years with acute or convalescent COVID-19. The material sequenced was peripheral blood. J is TRBJ1-4 and V is TRBV28, with 7 bases that match TRBD1. This chain's CDR3 is CAGRQGGNEKLFF. DNA of the CDR3: TGTGCCGGTCGACAGGGAGGAAATGAAAAACTGTTTTTT.